This TCR beta chain was observed in a study of shared clonotypes between healthy human individuals. The study's findings and limits: Sampling included only blood; tissue repertoires likely differ. Generation of non-shared clonotypes was less probable than generation of clonotypes shared by all four donors.

This clone was seen once. Its matching antigen is unknown. Generated by immunoSEQ multiplex PCR, the TCRdb table keeps only in-frame clones and is missing some. The profile shows under 1,900,000 clones, approximately 98.5% of them singletons. V lost 0 bases and J lost 2, with 13 bases in between. CDR3 size: 16 residues. Germline V gives CDR1 LGHNT, CDR2 FRNRAP. Splitting the CD4+ cells yielded a CD45RA+ naive subset and a CD45RA-negative memory subset. This rearrangement joins TRBV12-5 to TRBJ1-2; weak D call: TRBD1 (5 bases). The sequence was obtained from a young man in good health. The sample consisted of naive CD4+ T cells sorted from blood. The subset is: CD45RA+ positively selected. CDR3 in amino acids: CASGLVPPGGNYGYTF. CDR3 DNA sequence: TGTGCTAGTGGTTTGGTCCCCCCCGGGGGGAACTATGGCTACACCTTC. The full variable domain, its missing parts supplied by reference TRBV12-5 and TRBJ1-2, is DARVTQTPRHKVTEMGQEVTMRCQPILGHNTVFWYRQTMMQGLELLAYFRNRAPLDDSGMPKDRFSAEMPDATLATLKIQPSEPRDSAVYFCASGLVPPGGNYGYTFGSGTRLTVV.